This is a list of T cell receptor beta chains from one sample in a study of human T cells and chemical hapten exposure. TCRdb re-analysed the RACE reads in MiXCR, keeping a single row per CDR3 protein. The sample lists 150,000 to 200,000 distinct CDR3 sequences, approximately 29% occurring once. The specimen comprised whole blood, sampled in connection with sensitization to the hapten diphenylcyclopropenone (DPC). These receptors originate from a woman in her thirties with alopecia areata. Some clones in this sample may be carry-over from other donors' samples. CDR3s include the opening cysteine and the closing phenylalanine or tryptophan. Fields, in order: V gene, D gene, J gene, clone size, CDR3 protein, CDR3 DNA. The D gene is left open where the match is weak. For some rows the clone size is stated as once, few or many, or as a class when expanded; others skip it.

TRBV5-1	TRBD1	TRBJ2-7	-	CASSLWDSSYEQYF	TGCGCCAGCAGCTTATGGGACAGCTCCTACGAGCAGTACTTC
TRBV5-1	-	TRBJ1-2	-	CASSSQPNLNYGYTF	TGCGCCAGCAGCTCTCAGCCAAACCTTAACTATGGCTACACCTTC
TRBV3-1	TRBD2	TRBJ2-1	-	CASSHERGIYNEQFF	TGTGCCAGCAGCCACGAGCGGGGGATCTACAATGAGCAGTTCTTC
TRBV20-1	TRBD1	TRBJ1-2	-	CSASTQGMDYGYTF	TGCAGTGCTAGTACACAGGGGATGGACTATGGCTACACCTTC
TRBV28	TRBD1	TRBJ1-2	few	CASNGQGLGYTF	TGTGCCAGCAACGGACAGGGATTGGGCTACACCTTC
TRBV12-3/TRBV12-4	-	TRBJ1-5	-	CASSPSTQPQHF	TGTGCCAGCAGTCCCTCCACTCAGCCCCAGCATTTT
TRBV30	-	TRBJ1-6	-	CAGEQGSSPLHF	TGTGCCGGCGAACAGGGAAGCTCACCCCTCCACTTT
TRBV28	-	TRBJ1-2	-	CASSFDGGTLENYGYTF	TGTGCCAGCAGTTTCGATGGCGGGACACTTGAGAACTATGGCTACACCTTC
TRBV7-2	TRBD1	TRBJ2-3	many	CASSVNRGDTQYF	TGTGCCAGCAGCGTTAACAGGGGAGATACGCAGTATTTT
TRBV29-1	TRBD1	TRBJ1-1	few	CSVVPRQGGEAFF	TGCAGCGTTGTGCCCCGCCAGGGGGGTGAAGCTTTCTTT
TRBV9	TRBD1	TRBJ2-7	few	CASSVGTDGYEQYF	TGTGCCAGCAGCGTCGGGACAGACGGCTACGAGCAGTACTTC
TRBV7-9	TRBD1	TRBJ1-1	-	CASSRGQGDTEAFF	TGTGCCAGCAGCCGGGGACAGGGGGACACTGAAGCTTTCTTT
TRBV11-1	-	TRBJ2-2	-	CASSPRYPGTGELFF	TGTGCCAGCAGCCCGAGATACCCGGGCACCGGGGAGCTGTTTTTT
TRBV10-3	-	TRBJ2-1	few	CAISDPRGAPYNEQFF	TGTGCCATCAGTGACCCACGAGGGGCTCCCTACAATGAGCAGTTCTTC
TRBV29-1	-	TRBJ1-5	-	CSVEERTDLGQPQHF	TGCAGCGTTGAAGAGCGGACAGATTTGGGTCAGCCCCAGCATTTT
TRBV4-3	-	TRBJ1-2	-	CASSQVRNNYGYTF	TGCGCCAGCAGCCAAGTAAGGAATAACTATGGCTACACCTTC
TRBV28	TRBD2	TRBJ2-1	-	CASSSAEGRGFNEQFF	TGTGCCAGCAGCTCTGCGGAAGGGCGGGGGTTCAATGAGCAGTTCTTC
TRBV24-1	-	TRBJ2-3	once	CATSDRRAVSTDTQYF	TGTGCCACCAGTGATCGCCGGGCCGTTAGCACAGATACGCAGTATTTT